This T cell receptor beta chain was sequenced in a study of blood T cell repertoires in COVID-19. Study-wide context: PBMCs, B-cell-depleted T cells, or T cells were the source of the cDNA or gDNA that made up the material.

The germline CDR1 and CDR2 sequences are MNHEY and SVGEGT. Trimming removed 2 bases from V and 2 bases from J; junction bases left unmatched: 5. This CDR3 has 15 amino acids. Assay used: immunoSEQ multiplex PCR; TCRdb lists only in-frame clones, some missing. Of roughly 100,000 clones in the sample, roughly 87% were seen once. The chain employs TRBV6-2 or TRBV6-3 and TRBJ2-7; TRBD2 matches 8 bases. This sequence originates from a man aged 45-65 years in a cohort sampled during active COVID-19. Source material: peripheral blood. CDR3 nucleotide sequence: TGTGCCAGCAGTTACGGGGGGACTAGAACCTACGAGCAGTACTTC. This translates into CASSYGGTRTYEQYF.